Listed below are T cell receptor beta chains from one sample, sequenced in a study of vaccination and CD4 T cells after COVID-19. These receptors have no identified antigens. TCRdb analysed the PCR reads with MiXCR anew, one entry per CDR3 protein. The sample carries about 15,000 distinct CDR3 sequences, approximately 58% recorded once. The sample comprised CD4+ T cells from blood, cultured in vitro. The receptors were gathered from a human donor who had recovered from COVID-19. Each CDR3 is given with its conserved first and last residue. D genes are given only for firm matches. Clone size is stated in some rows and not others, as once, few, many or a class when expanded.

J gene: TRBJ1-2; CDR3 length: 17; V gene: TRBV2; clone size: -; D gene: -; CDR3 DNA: TGTGCCAGCAGTGAAGGGAGGATAGCGATCCGGGCCTATGGCTACACCTTC; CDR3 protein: CASSEGRIAIRAYGYTF
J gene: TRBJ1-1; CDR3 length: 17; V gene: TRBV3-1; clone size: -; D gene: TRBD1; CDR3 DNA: TGTGCCAGCAGCCACGAAAGGACAGGGTGTGATCTCGCTGAAGCTTTCTTT; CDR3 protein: CASSHERTGCDLAEAFF
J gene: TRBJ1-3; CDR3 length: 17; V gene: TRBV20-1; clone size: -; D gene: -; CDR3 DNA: TGCAGTGCTACCTCCGGAGGGCAGGCCATCTCTGGAAACACCATATATTTT; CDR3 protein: CSATSGGQAISGNTIYF
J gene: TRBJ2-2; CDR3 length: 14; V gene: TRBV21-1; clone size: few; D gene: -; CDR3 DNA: TGTGCCAGCAGAGTAACGAGCGGGAGGGGGGAGCTGTTTTTT; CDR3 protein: CASRVTSGRGELFF
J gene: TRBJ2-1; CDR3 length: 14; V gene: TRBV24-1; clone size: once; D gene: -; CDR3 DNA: TGTGCCACCAGTGATCCTACTAACTACAATGAGCAGTTCTTC; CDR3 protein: CATSDPTNYNEQFF
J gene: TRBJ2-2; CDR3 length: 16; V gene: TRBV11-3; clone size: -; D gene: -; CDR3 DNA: TGTGCCAGCAGCAAGAATGGCAGGGGGAACACCGGGGAGCTGTTTTTT; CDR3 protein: CASSKNGRGNTGELFF
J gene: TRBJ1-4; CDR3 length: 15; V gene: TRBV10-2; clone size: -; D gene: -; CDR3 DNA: TGCGCCAGCAGTGAGTCGACAGCAACTAATGAAAAACTGTTTTTT; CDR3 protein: CASSESTATNEKLFF
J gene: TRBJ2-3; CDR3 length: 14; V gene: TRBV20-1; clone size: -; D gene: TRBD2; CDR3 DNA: TGCAGTGCTAGGCCTAGCGGGGCGGTAGATACGCAGTATTTT; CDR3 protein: CSARPSGAVDTQYF
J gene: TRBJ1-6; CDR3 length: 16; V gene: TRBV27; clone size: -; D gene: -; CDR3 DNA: TGTGCCAGCAGTTTAGAATGGGCAGGGCCTAATTCACCCCTCCACTTT; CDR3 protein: CASSLEWAGPNSPLHF
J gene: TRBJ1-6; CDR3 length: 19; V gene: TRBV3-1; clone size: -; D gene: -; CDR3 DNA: TGTGCCAGCAGCCACGGGGGCCGCTTAATGAGCTCCTATAATTCACCCCTCCACTTT; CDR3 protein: CASSHGGRLMSSYNSPLHF
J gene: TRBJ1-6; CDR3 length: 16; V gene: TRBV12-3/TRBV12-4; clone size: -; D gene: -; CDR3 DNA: TGTGCCAGCTGCCCCTCCTATGGGGGGTCGACTTCACCCCTCCACTTT; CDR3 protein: CASCPSYGGSTSPLHF
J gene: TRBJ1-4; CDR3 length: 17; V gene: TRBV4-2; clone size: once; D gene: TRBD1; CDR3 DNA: TGTGCCAGCAGCCAACTTTGGTCCGGGACAGGGAGGTCGGTATTGTTTTTT; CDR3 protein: CASSQLWSGTGRSVLFF
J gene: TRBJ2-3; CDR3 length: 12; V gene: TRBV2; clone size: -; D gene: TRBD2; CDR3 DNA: TGTGCCAGCACTGCGGGAGGGGATACGCAGTATTTT; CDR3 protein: CASTAGGDTQYF
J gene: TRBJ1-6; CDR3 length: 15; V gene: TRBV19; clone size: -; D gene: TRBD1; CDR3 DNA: TGTGCCAGTAGTTTTTCGACAGGGGCGAATTCACCCCTCCACTTT; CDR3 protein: CASSFSTGANSPLHF
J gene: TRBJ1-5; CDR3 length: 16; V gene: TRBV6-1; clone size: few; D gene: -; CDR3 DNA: TGTGCCAGCAGTGACTCCGCTACGCTAGGGAATCAGCCCCAGCATTTT; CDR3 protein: CASSDSATLGNQPQHF
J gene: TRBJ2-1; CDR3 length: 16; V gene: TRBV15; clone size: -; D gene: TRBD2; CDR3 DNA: TGTGCCACCAGCAGAGACCGGGCTAGCGGGAGGGTCGAGCAGTTCTTC; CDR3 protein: CATSRDRASGRVEQFF
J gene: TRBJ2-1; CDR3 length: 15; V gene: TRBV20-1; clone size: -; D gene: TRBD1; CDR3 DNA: TGCAGTGCTAGAGATGGGACAGACCCTGGGAATGAGCAGTTCTTC; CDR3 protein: CSARDGTDPGNEQFF
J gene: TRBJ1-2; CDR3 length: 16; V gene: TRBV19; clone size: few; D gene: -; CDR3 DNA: TGTGCCAGTAGTATCGTCCAGGGAGCAGCTAACTATGGCTACACCTTC; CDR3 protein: CASSIVQGAANYGYTF
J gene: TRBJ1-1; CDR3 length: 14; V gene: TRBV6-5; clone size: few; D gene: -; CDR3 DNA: TGTGCCAGCAGTTTGGGGGGGAGCGACACTGAAGCTTTCTTT; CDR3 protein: CASSLGGSDTEAFF
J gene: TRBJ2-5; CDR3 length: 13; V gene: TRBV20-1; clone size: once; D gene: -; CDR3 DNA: TGCAGTGCTGGACGGACACTAAGGGAGACCCAGTACTTC; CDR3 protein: CSAGRTLRETQYF
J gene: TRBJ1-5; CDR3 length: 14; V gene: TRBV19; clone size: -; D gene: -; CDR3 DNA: TGTGCCAGTAGTATATGGGCCCAACCACAGCCCCAGCATTTT; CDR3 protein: CASSIWAQPQPQHF
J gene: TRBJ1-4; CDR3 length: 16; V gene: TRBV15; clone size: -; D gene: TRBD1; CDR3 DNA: TGTGCCACCAGCAGATCCCCCCGTGGGACAGCCGAAAAACTGTTTTTT; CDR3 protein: CATSRSPRGTAEKLFF
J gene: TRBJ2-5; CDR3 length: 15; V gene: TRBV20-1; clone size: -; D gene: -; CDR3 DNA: TGCAGTGCTAGAGATCCCCAGGTCGGGCGGGGGACCCAGTACTTC; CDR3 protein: CSARDPQVGRGTQYF
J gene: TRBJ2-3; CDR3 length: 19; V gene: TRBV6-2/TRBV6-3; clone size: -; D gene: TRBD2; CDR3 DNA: TGTGCCAGCAGTTACCAAAAGAGGACTAGCGGGAGGATCACAGATACGCAGTATTTT; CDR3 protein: CASSYQKRTSGRITDTQYF
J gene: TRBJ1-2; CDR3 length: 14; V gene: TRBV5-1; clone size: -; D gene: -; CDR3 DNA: TGCGCCAGCGCCCAGGGCAGCGGATCCTATGGCTACACCTTC; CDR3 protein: CASAQGSGSYGYTF
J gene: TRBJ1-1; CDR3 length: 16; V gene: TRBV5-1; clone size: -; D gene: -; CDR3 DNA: TGCGCCAGCAGCCCGGACGGCCAGGGAGTGTGGACTGAAGCTTTCTTT; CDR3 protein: CASSPDGQGVWTEAFF
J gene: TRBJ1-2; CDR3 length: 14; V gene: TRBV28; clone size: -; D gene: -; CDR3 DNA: TGTGCCACCCAGAGAGGGCCGATTAACTATGGCTACACCTTC; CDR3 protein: CATQRGPINYGYTF
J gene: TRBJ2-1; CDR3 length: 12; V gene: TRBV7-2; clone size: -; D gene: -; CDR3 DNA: TGTGCCAGCAGCTCATTGACCTGGGTGCAGTTCTTC; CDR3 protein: CASSSLTWVQFF
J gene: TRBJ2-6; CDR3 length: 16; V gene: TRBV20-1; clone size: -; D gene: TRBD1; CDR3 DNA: TGCAGTGCTAGCCCCGCGACAGGGACGGAGGCCAACGTCCTGACTTTC; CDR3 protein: CSASPATGTEANVLTF
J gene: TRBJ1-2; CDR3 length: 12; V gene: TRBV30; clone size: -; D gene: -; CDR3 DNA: TGTGCCTGGAGTGTTGGGGCTCGGGGCTACACCTTC; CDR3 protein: CAWSVGARGYTF
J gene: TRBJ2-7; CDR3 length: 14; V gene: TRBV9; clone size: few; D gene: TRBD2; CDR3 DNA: TGTGCCAGCAGCCCCCAGACTAGCAGCTACGAGCAGTACTTC; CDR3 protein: CASSPQTSSYEQYF
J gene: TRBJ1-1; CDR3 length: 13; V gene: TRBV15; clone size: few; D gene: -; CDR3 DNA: TGTGCCACCAGCCTGCAAGCGAACACTGAAGCTTTCTTT; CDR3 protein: CATSLQANTEAFF